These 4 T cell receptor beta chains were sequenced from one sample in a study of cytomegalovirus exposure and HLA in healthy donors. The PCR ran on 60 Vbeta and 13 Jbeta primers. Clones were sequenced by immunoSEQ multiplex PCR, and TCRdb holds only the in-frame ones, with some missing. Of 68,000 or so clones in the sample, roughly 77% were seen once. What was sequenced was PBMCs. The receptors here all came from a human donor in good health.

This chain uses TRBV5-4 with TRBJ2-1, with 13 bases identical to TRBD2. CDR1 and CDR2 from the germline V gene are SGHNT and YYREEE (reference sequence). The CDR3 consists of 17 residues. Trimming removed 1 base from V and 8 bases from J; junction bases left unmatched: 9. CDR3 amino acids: CASSLTSGGAREYEQFF. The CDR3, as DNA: TGTGCCAGCAGCTTGACTAGCGGGGGGGCCCGGGAGTATGAGCAGTTCTTC.

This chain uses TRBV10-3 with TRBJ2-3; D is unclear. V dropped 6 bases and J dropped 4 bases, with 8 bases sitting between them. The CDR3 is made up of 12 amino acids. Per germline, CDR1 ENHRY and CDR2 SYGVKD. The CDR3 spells CAISETADTQYF. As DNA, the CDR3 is TGTGCCATCAGCGAGACTGCAGATACGCAGTATTTT.

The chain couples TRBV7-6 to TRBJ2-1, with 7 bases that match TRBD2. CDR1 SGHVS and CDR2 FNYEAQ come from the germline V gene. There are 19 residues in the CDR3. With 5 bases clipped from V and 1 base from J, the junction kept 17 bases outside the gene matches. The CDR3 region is CASSPRQSRGLLSYNEQFF. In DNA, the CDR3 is TGTGCCAGCAGCCCGAGACAATCCCGGGGACTACTTTCCTACAATGAGCAGTTCTTC. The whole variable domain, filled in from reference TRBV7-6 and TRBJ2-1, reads GAGVSQSPRYKVTKRGQDVALRCDPISGHVSLYWYRQALGQGPEFLTYFNYEAQQDKSGLPNDRFSAERPEGSISTLTIQRTEQRDSAMYRCASSPRQSRGLLSYNEQFFGPGTRLTVL.

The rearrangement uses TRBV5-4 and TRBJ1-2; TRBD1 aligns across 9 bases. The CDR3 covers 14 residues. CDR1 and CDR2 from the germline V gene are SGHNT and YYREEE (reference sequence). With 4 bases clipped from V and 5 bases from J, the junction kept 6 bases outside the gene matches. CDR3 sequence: CASSVDRGYYGYTF. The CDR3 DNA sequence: TGTGCCAGCAGCGTGGACAGGGGATATTATGGCTACACCTTC.